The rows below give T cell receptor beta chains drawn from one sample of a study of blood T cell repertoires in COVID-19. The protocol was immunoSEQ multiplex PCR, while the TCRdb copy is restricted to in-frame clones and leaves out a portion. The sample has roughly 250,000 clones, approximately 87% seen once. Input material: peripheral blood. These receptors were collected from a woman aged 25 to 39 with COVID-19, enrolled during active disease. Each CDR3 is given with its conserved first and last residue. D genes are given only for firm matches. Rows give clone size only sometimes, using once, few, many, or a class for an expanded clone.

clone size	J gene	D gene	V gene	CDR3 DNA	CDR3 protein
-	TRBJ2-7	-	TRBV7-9	TGTGCCAGCAGTCATGGCCCCTACGAGCAGTACTTC	CASSHGPYEQYF
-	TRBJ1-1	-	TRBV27	TGTGCCAGCAGTCCTACTTACGGCCGACAGCCCGTGAACACTGAAGCTTTCTTT	CASSPTYGRQPVNTEAFF
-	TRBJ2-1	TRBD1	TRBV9	TGTGCCAGCAGCCACGGGACAGGGGACTGGCAGTTCTTC	CASSHGTGDWQFF
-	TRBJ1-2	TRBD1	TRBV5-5	TGTGCCAGCAGCCCTGACAGGGTCTATGGCTACACCTTC	CASSPDRVYGYTF
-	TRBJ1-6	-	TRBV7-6	TGTGCCAGCAGCTTAAACGCGCAGGCTAATTCACCCCTCCACTTT	CASSLNAQANSPLHF
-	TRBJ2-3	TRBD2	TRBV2	TGTGCCAGCACTGAAGGGCTAGCGGGGGGGCAAAGGACGCAGTATTTT	CASTEGLAGGQRTQYF
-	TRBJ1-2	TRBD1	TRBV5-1	TGCGCCAGCAGCTCGGAACAGGGGCTCTATGGCTACACCTTC	CASSSEQGLYGYTF
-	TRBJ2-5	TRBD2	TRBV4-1	TGCGCCAGCCGTAAACTAGCGGGGGGGCAAGAGACCCAGTACTTC	CASRKLAGGQETQYF
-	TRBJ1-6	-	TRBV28	TGTGCCAGCTCTACGGGGTTCGCTAGCAATTCACCCCTCCACTTT	CASSTGFASNSPLHF
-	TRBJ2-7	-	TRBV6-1	TGTGCCAGCAGTGATCCTGGACTTCTGAGGGAGCAGTACTTC	CASSDPGLLREQYF
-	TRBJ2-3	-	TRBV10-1	TGCGCCAGCAGTGAGTCTGGGAGAGATACGCAGTATTTT	CASSESGRDTQYF
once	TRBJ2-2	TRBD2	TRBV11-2	TGTGCCAGCAGCCACCCTCTGGCGGGGGGGCGCACCGGGGAGCTGTTTTTT	CASSHPLAGGRTGELFF
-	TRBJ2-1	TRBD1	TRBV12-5	TGTGCTAGTGGCCAGGGACAGCCTGACAATGAGCAGTTCTTC	CASGQGQPDNEQFF
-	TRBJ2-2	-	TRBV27	TGTGCCAGCAGTCTCACAACGGGGACCGGGGAGCTGTTTTTT	CASSLTTGTGELFF
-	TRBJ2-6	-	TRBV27	TGTGCCAGCAGTTTGCTTAGGGGGCAGCGGGGGATCTCTGGGGCCAACGTCCTGACTTTC	CASSLLRGQRGISGANVLTF
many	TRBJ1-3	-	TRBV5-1	TGCGCCAGCAGCTTGGACGAGTCTTCGGGAAACACCATATATTTT	CASSLDESSGNTIYF
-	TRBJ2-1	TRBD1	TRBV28	TGTGCCAGCTGCGTTGCCCCGTTCAGGGGGAATGAGCAGTTCTTC	CASCVAPFRGNEQFF
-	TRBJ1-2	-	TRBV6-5	TGTGCCAGCAGTTGGGGTAGGAGGACAGCGAGCTACACCTTC	CASSWGRRTASYTF
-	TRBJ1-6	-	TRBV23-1	TGCGCCAGCAGTCAATCCGGACGTCGCGGGGGGAGGTCACCCCTCCACTTT	CASSQSGRRGGRSPLHF
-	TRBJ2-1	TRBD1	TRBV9	TGTGCCAGCAGCGTACAGGGGGCTTCCTACAATGAGCAGTTCTTC	CASSVQGASYNEQFF
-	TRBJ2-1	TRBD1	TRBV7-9	TGTGCCAGCAGCCCGCAGGGGACAGCCTACAATGAGCAGTTCTTC	CASSPQGTAYNEQFF
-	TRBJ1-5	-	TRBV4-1	TGCGCCAGCAGCCGAAGTTGGGGGGAAAATAGCAATCAGCCCCAGCATTTT	CASSRSWGENSNQPQHF
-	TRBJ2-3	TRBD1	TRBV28	TGTGCCAGCAGTTCCGGGACAGGGGTGCAAGATACGCAGTATTTT	CASSSGTGVQDTQYF
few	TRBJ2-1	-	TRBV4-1	TGCGCCAGCAGCCTTCATCGCGCCGGGGGGCCCGGGGGTGAGCAGTTCTTC	CASSLHRAGGPGGEQFF
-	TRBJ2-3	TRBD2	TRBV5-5	TGTGCCAGCAGCTTCCTAGCGGGGACGGGGGATACGCAGTATTTT	CASSFLAGTGDTQYF
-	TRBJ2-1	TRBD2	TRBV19	TGTGCCAGTAGTGTGGCTAGCGGGGGGTACAATGAGCAGTTCTTC	CASSVASGGYNEQFF
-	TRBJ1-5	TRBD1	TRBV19	TGTGCCAGTACGACAGGGAATATGCCCCAGCATTTT	CASTTGNMPQHF
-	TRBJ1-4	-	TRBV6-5	TGTGCCAGCAGAGACGGGGGGCGCAGGGAAAAACTGTTTTTT	CASRDGGRREKLFF
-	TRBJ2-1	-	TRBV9	TGTGCCAGCAGCATCGGAGTAACACAGGGCGGTGAGCAGTTCTTC	CASSIGVTQGGEQFF
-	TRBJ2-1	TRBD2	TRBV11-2	TGTGCCAGCAGCTTTGGTAGCGGGGGTCATTACAATGAGCAGTTCTTC	CASSFGSGGHYNEQFF
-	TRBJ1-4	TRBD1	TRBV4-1	TGCGCCAGCAGCCAACTACAGGGGAGTGGGGAAAAACTGTTTTTT	CASSQLQGSGEKLFF
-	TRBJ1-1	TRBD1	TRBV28	TGTGCCAGCAGTCTACTACAGGGGTCCACTGAAGCTTTCTTT	CASSLLQGSTEAFF
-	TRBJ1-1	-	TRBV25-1	TGTGCCAGCAGTCAGGGTGCGAACACTGAAGCTTTCTTT	CASSQGANTEAFF
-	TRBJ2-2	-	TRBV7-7	TGTGCCAGCAGCTTCTCGGGGAGCACCGGGGAGCTGTTTTTT	CASSFSGSTGELFF
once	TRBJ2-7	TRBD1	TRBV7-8	TGTGCCAGCAGCCAACCGGGACAGGGTCCCTACGAGCAGTACTTC	CASSQPGQGPYEQYF
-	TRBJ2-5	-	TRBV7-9	TGTGCCAGCAGCCCCATGGGACTCGAGACCCAGTACTTC	CASSPMGLETQYF
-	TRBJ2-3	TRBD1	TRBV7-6	TGTGCCAGCAGCTTAGTGTGGGGACAGGGGACAGATACGCAGTATTTT	CASSLVWGQGTDTQYF
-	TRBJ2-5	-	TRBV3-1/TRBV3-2	TGTGCCAGCAGCCCCGGAGGGGCTTACAGACAAGAGACCCAGTACTTC	CASSPGGAYRQETQYF
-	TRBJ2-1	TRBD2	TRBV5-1	TGCGCCAGCAGGGCCGGGACTAGCGGGGGTGAGCAGTTCTTC	CASRAGTSGGEQFF
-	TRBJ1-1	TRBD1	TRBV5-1	TGCGCCAGCAGCCCGGGACAGGGGGCGATGACTGAAGCTTTCTTT	CASSPGQGAMTEAFF
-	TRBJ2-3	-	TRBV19	TGTGCCAGTAGTATCTTTCAGGGACTCACAGATACGCAGTATTTT	CASSIFQGLTDTQYF
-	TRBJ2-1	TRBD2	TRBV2	TGTGCCAGCAGCGATCCCCGGGCGGGGGTCCCCCGGAATGAGCAGTTCTTC	CASSDPRAGVPRNEQFF
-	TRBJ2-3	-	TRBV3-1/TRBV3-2	TGTGCCAGCAGCCATCCAGGCACAGATACGCAGTATTTT	CASSHPGTDTQYF
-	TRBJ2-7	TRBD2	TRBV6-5	TGTGCCAGCAGTTACGGCCTGCAGCGGGGACGCGAGCAGTACTTC	CASSYGLQRGREQYF
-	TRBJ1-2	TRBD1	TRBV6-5	TGTGCCAGCAGTTACTCGGGACAGGGGTACTTAGGCTACACCTTC	CASSYSGQGYLGYTF
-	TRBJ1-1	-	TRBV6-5	TGTGCCAGCAGTTACTCCGACAGTTTGAACACTGAAGCTTTCTTT	CASSYSDSLNTEAFF
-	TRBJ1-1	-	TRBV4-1	TGCGCCAGCAGCCGCGGGGGCCGGGGGAACACTGAAGCTTTCTTT	CASSRGGRGNTEAFF
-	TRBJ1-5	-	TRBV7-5	TGTGTCGGGCGACCGTTCTACAATCAGCCCCAGCATTTT	CVGRPFYNQPQHF
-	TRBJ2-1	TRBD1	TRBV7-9	TGTGCCAGCAGCGGGACAGGCAAAGGCTCCTACAATGAGCAGTTCTTC	CASSGTGKGSYNEQFF
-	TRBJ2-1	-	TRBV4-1	TGCGCCAGCAGCCTCGTACAGGGTCGGAATGAGCAGTTCTTC	CASSLVQGRNEQFF
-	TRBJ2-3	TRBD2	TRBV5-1	TGCGCCAGCAGCTTGGCTTCGGGGGGGACAGATACGCAGTATTTT	CASSLASGGTDTQYF